A single sample gave rise to the 26 T cell receptor beta chains below, sequenced in a study of metastatic and nonmetastatic thyroid tumors. Using MiXCR, TCRdb re-called clones from the PCR reads. This table holds 40,000 to 50,000 clones, roughly 4% found once. All patients were untreated before thyroid surgery. The sequencing sample was made of blood. These receptors all stem from a female donor with papillary thyroid cancer or a benign thyroid nodule (not recorded which). Some clones in this sample may be carry-over from other donors' samples.

To note about this clone: Sequence at one end of the junction differs from germline and may be a read error. This chain joins TRBV24-1 and TRBJ2-5, with 9 bases identical to TRBD1. This CDR3 is built from 16 residues. The V gene's germline CDR1 is KGHDR and CDR2 SFDVKD. The CDR3 DNA sequence: TGTGCCACCAGTGATCGACAGGGGGGCTACCAAGAGAACCAGTACTTC. Amino acid sequence: CATSDRQGGYQENQYF.

By share, this clone counts as medium-sized (0.01 to 0.1%). The rearrangement links TRBV6-1 to TRBJ2-7; 11 bases match TRBD2. CDR1 is MNHNS and CDR2 is SASEGT in the germline V gene. CDR3 length: 15 amino acids. Trimming removed 3 bases from V and 2 bases from J; junction bases left unmatched: 3. CDR3 residues: CASSEGTSGPYEQYF. Written as DNA, the CDR3 is TGTGCCAGCAGTGAGGGGACTAGCGGACCCTACGAGCAGTACTTC.

The table lists this clone with many counts. A much larger clone lies a single base off, so this may be a read error. The chain is built from TRBV6-5 and TRBJ2-6; D ambiguous. Germline V gene data show CDR1 as MNHEY and CDR2 as SVGAGI. The length of the CDR3 is 16 residues. CDR3 in amino acids: CASSYPQHSGANVLTF. The CDR3 region has the DNA TGCGCCAGCAGTTACCCCCAGCACTCTGGGGCCAACGTCCTGACTTTC.

Only a few counts were recorded for this clone. The chain joins TRBV11-2 to TRBJ2-5; 14 bases are a match to TRBD2. This CDR3 has 16 residues. The V segment lost 11 bases and the J segment 5 bases; nucleotides outside the gene matches: 13. Germline values: CDR1 SGHAT, CDR2 FQNNGV. The CDR3 coding sequence is TGTGCCTCCGGGGGGGGACTAGCGGGAGTAGGGGAGACCCAGTACTTC. Protein: CASGGGLAGVGETQYF. Variable domain in full (rest from reference TRBV11-2 and TRBJ2-5): EAGVAQSPRYKIIEKRQSVAFWCNPISGHATLYWYQQILGQGPKLLIQFQNNGVVDDSQLPKDRFSAERLKGVDSTLKIQPAKLEDSAVYLCASGGGLAGVGETQYFGPGTRLLVL.

At least ten counts were recorded for this clone. The CDR3 DNA reads as TGTGCCAGCAGGCGGAGGGCGAACACCGGGGAGCTGTTTTTT. This encodes CASRRRANTGELFF. This chain links TRBV2 with TRBJ2-2; TRBD2 might be the D (6 bases). Germline V gene data show CDR1 as SNHLY and CDR2 as FYNNEI. The V gene lost 6 bases and the J gene lost 0 bases, with 8 bases spanning the gap. This CDR3 comprises 14 residues. Looking up the rest from reference TRBV2 and TRBJ2-2 gives the full variable domain: EPEVTQTPSHQVTQMGQEVILRCVPISNHLYFYWYRQILGQKVEFLVSFYNNEISEKSEIFDDQFSVERPDGSNFTLKIRSTKLEDSAMYFCASRRRANTGELFFGEGSRLTVL.

In regard to this clone: One junction end does not reproduce the germline sequence, and a read error may be involved. This specimen includes other DNA sequences encoding the same CDR3. The chain recombines TRBV10-3 with TRBJ1-1, with a weak D call TRBD1 (5 bases). In germline, CDR1 is ENHRY, CDR2 SYGVKD. This CDR3 contains 15 residues. CDR3 sequence reads: CAISESRGMNTEAFF. CDR3 nucleotide sequence: TGTGCCATCAGTGAGTCAAGGGGCATGAACACTGAGGCTTTCTTT.

This clone was observed at least ten times. The gene calls are TRBV12-3 or TRBV12-4 and TRBJ2-7; D call uncertain. The V end was cut by 3 bases, the J end by 0 bases, with 12 bases between. The CDR3 loop spans 15 amino acids. CDR3 region: CASSLDGDRSYEQYF. CDR3 in DNA: TGTGCCAGCAGTTTGGATGGCGACCGCTCCTACGAGCAGTACTTC.

In regard to this clone: The same CDR3 is also encoded by other DNA sequences in this sample. V usage is TRBV10-3 and J usage is TRBJ1-1; D is undetermined. V gave up 11 bases and J gave up 4 bases, with 17 bases separating them. Germline CDR1 ENHRY, CDR2 SYGVKD. This CDR3 spans 13 amino acids. The CDR3 bases are TGTGCCTCCAGTGAGTACAGACTCACTGAAGCTTTCTTT. Translating gives CASSEYRLTEAFF.

On this clone: A much bigger clone sits one base away, suggesting this may be a read error. This chain joins TRBV3-1 and TRBJ1-4; D possibly corresponds to TRBD1 (6 bases). The CDR3 has 13 amino acids. From germline, CDR1 is LGHDT and CDR2 YNNKEL (reference sequence). The CDR3 nucleotides are TGCACCAGCAGCCAGGGTGACAGGGAAAAACTGTTTTTT. This codes for CTSSQGDREKLFF.

In its sample, this clone was seen a few times. J is TRBJ2-1 and V is TRBV19; the D gene is possibly TRBD2 (6 bases). The CDR3 consists of 17 residues. V shed 3 bases and J shed 1 base, with 16 bases lying between them. Germline V gives CDR1 LNHDA, CDR2 SQIVND (reference sequence). The CDR3 sequence: CASSIRRLARSYNEQFF. DNA for the CDR3: TGTGCCAGTAGTATCCGTCGTCTAGCGCGATCCTACAATGAGCAGTTCTTC.

This clone was recorded at least ten times. The V gene is TRBV6-1, the J gene TRBJ2-2, with unresolved D. Germline CDR1 is MNHNS and CDR2 is SASEGT. This CDR3 region has 13 residues. The ends were cut back, 3 bases at V and 7 bases at J, with 9 bases in the middle. The CDR3 loop reads CASSEQVVGELFF. For the CDR3, the DNA is TGTGCCAGCAGTGAGCAGGTGGTCGGGGAGCTGTTTTTT.

This clone was counted many times. The chain joins TRBV19 to TRBJ1-1, with D possibly matching TRBD1 (5 bases). Germline lookup yields CDR1 LNHDA and CDR2 SQIVND (reference sequence). Deletions cut 7 bases from V and 1 base from J, with 22 bases between. The CDR3 is 17 amino acids. CDR3 in DNA: TGTGCCAGTACCATCGCCCTCGTCGGGGGTGGGAACACTGAAGCTTTCTTT. It translates to CASTIALVGGGNTEAFF.

This clone has ten or more counts. This chain connects TRBV12-3 or TRBV12-4 to TRBJ2-5; D gene ambiguous. Trimming removed 3 bases from V and 0 bases from J, with 8 bases in between. The length of the CDR3 is 14 residues. CDR3 coding DNA: TGTGCCAGCAGTTTTACGGGCTACCAAGAGACCCAGTACTTC. The encoded protein is CASSFTGYQETQYF.

This clone was recorded many times. The chain couples TRBV20-1 to TRBJ2-7; a weak D match, TRBD1 (5 bases). CDR1 is DFQATT, CDR2 SNEGSKA, per germline (reference sequence). The length of the CDR3 is 12 residues. V dropped 3 bases and J dropped 5 bases, with 11 bases sitting between them. The CDR3 sequence: CSARDITDEQYF. DNA for the CDR3: TGCAGTGCTAGGGACATCACCGACGAGCAGTACTTC.

As concerns this clone: Just one base apart from a much larger clone, this may be a read error. The sample has other DNA sequences that encode this CDR3 too. The rearrangement links TRBV3-1 to TRBJ1-3; D remains ambiguous. The CDR3 has 14 residues. The germline V gene has CDR1 LGHDT and CDR2 YNNKEL (reference sequence). The chain's CDR3 is CASSALYAGNTIYF. CDR3 sequence (DNA): TGTGCCAGCAGCGCCCTGTATGCTGGGAACACCATATATTTT.

This clone was picked up many times. This chain connects TRBV9 to TRBJ1-5, with unresolved D. Per germline, CDR1 SGDLS and CDR2 YYNGEE. This CDR3 is 14 amino acids long. Trimming cost V 0 bases and J 4 bases, with 8 bases left between them. CDR3 amino acids: CASSVALENQPQHF. DNA of the CDR3: TGTGCCAGCAGCGTAGCTCTCGAGAATCAGCCCCAGCATTTT.

This clone was seen ten or more times. V and J are TRBV20-1 and TRBJ1-6; D is undetermined. Germline V gene sequence: CDR1 DFQATT, CDR2 SNEGSKA (reference sequence). V was clipped by 0 bases and J by 7 bases, with 13 bases between them. This CDR3 comprises 15 residues. CDR3 sequence: CSARDRVGNNSPLHF. CDR3 bases: TGCAGTGCTAGAGATCGGGTCGGGAACAATTCACCCCTCCACTTT.

This clone was seen more than once but under ten times. A read error may produce the germline difference seen at one junction end. The sample contains more than one DNA sequence encoding this CDR3. This chain connects TRBV15 to TRBJ1-2, with 9 bases identical to TRBD1. This CDR3 comprises 16 residues. Germline loops: CDR1 LNHNV, CDR2 YYDKDF (reference sequence). CDR3 in DNA: TGCGCCACCAGCAGAGGACAGGGGTTTGGTAGCGATGGCTACACGTTC. It translates to CATSRGQGFGSDGYTF. The variable domain in full, with the rest retrieved from reference TRBV15 and TRBJ1-2, is DAMVIQNPRYQVTQFGKPVTLSCSQTLNHNVMYWYQQKSSQAPKLLFHYYDKDFNNEADTPDNFQSRRPNTSFCFLDIRSPGLGDTAMYLCATSRGQGFGSDGYTFGSGTRLTVV.

This clone was picked up many times. This chain uses TRBV19 with TRBJ2-6; 7 positions agree with TRBD2. This CDR3 spans 16 amino acids. Trimming removed 7 bases from V and 1 base from J; junction bases left unmatched: 7. In germline, CDR1 is LNHDA, CDR2 SQIVND (reference sequence). The CDR3 here is CASTPAGESGANVLTF. For the CDR3, the DNA is TGTGCCAGTACCCCCGCGGGGGAATCTGGGGCCAACGTCCTGACTTTC.

This clone occurred a few times. The CDR3 protein is CASSYHRYYEQYF. The CDR3 DNA follows: TGTGCCAGCAGTTACCACAGATACTACGAGCAGTACTTC. This rearrangement joins TRBV6-2 or TRBV6-3 to TRBJ2-7, with no clear D. With 2 bases removed from V and 3 bases from J, the gap between germline ends came to 8 bases. From germline, CDR1 is MNHEY and CDR2 SVGEGT. CDR3 size: 13 residues.

This clone showed up just a few times. The chain is built from TRBV28 and TRBJ2-7; tentative D call: TRBD1 (6 bases). V dropped 2 bases and J dropped 3 bases, with 20 bases sitting between them. The CDR3 is 17 residues long. Germline V CDR1 and CDR2: MDHEN, SYDVKM. In DNA, the CDR3 is TGTGCCAGCAGTTTACGCAGGGGCCAGATCTACGACTACGAGCAGTACTTC. Encoded protein: CASSLRRGQIYDYEQYF.

This clone was observed many times. This chain links TRBV5-8 with TRBJ2-7; no reliable D call. The CDR3 is 10 amino acids. V was cut by 0 bases and J by 7 bases, with 2 bases left in between. Germline V lookup: CDR1 SGHTS, CDR2 YDEGEE. CDR3 in DNA: TGTGCCAGCAGCTTGGATGAGCAGTACTTC. Translated: CASSLDEQYF.

This clone was found many times. The CDR3 coding sequence is TGTGCCAGCAGTGAAGCAAAAGGACAGGTGGATACGCAGTATTTT. Encoded protein: CASSEAKGQVDTQYF. The gene calls are TRBV2 and TRBJ2-3, with 7 nucleotides matching TRBD1. The CDR3 is made up of 15 amino acids. Germline V gene data show CDR1 as SNHLY and CDR2 as FYNNEI. The J segment lost 6 bases and the V segment lost 0 bases, leaving 6 bases of the junction unmatched.

This clone came up many times. This chain uses TRBV30 with TRBJ2-7; D is unclear. V was pared by 3 bases and J by 4 bases, with 10 bases between. Germline loops: CDR1 GTSNPN, CDR2 SVGIG (reference sequence). CDR3 length: 12 residues. The CDR3 reads CAWSKPGYEQYF. The CDR3, as DNA: TGTGCCTGGAGCAAACCGGGTTACGAGCAGTACTTC.

This clone was counted only a few times. One junction end disagrees with the germline gene, perhaps due to a read error. The rearrangement links TRBV12-3 or TRBV12-4 to TRBJ2-5, with 9 bases aligning to TRBD1. CDR3 size: 16 residues. DNA for the CDR3: TGTGCCAGCAGTTTAGCGACGGGACAGGGAGGGAAGACCAAGTACTTC. This sequence encodes CASSLATGQGGKTKYF.

This clone came up many times. This chain links TRBV6-1 with TRBJ1-1, with 7 bases identical to TRBD1. This CDR3 has 12 amino acids. J lost 8 bases, V lost 6 bases, and 6 bases had no gene match. Germline CDR1 is MNHNS and CDR2 is SASEGT. CDR3 DNA sequence: TGTGCCAGCAGGGACAGGCGGGGGGAAGCTTTCTTT. Translation: CASRDRRGEAFF.